The T cell receptor beta chain described here comes from a study of identical twins. The donor group consisted entirely of healthy Caucasians. The study's findings and limits: The degree of excess twin sharing was weaker in beta out-of-frame sequences.

Trimming removed 4 bases from V and 5 bases from J, with 20 bases in between. There are 15 residues in the CDR3. Germline lookup yields CDR1 SQVTM and CDR2 ANQGSEA. Using its own MiXCR run on the 5' RACE reads, TCRdb lists one record per CDR3 protein. Of roughly 750,000 distinct CDR3 sequences listed, around 20% are singletons. This clonotype was seen a few times. Its antigen is not known. These data also featured in a second study, about T cells expressing NK-cell markers.

J is TRBJ2-5 and V is TRBV29-1, with D perhaps TRBD1 or TRBD2 (5 bases each). The sequencing sample was made of PBMCs. The sequence was collected from a woman between 18 and 29 years old in good health. The CDR3 DNA reads TGCAGCGTTGTTACGGGTGGTACAGGCGGGGAGACCCAGTACTTC. This encodes CSVVTGGTGGETQYF.